These 9 T cell receptor beta chains were sequenced from one sample in a study of OX40 agonist ivuxolimab in advanced cancers. The repertoire was sequenced with immunoSEQ multiplex PCR; TCRdb's copy has only in-frame clones and lacks some. The profile shows around 60,000 clones, about 89% of them singletons. The source was CD4+ or CD8+ T cells sorted from blood, collected in a trial of the OX40 agonist ivuxolimab. Source of these receptors: an adult with an advanced solid tumor such as melanoma, head and neck, liver or kidney cancer.

The CDR3 DNA reads TGTGCCAGCAGTTCTCCGGGGGGGATCCTAACAGGTGAAGCTTTCTTT. This sequence encodes CASSSPGGILTGEAFF. This chain uses TRBV6-5 with TRBJ1-1, with D perhaps matching TRBD1 (5 bases). V was cut by 4 bases and J by 7 bases, with 22 bases left in between. CDR1 MNHEY and CDR2 SVGAGI come from the germline V gene. This CDR3 comprises 16 residues.

The V gene is TRBV5-1, the J gene TRBJ2-2; 12 bases agree with TRBD2. Germline V CDR1 and CDR2: SGHRS, YFSETQ. The CDR3 loop spans 17 amino acids. Losses at the gene ends were 3 bases for V and 0 bases for J; bases not matched to a gene: 3. CDR3 residues: CASSSLAGGPNTGELFF. CDR3 coding DNA: TGCGCCAGCAGCTCCCTAGCGGGAGGGCCGAACACCGGGGAGCTGTTTTTT.

This chain connects TRBV5-1 to TRBJ2-3, with D uncertain. This CDR3 contains 15 residues. Germline V CDR1 and CDR2: SGHRS, YFSETQ. The germline V and J ends were trimmed by 0 bases and 4 bases, with 12 bases remaining between them. The chain's CDR3 is CASSLEGKHADTQYF. The CDR3 bases are TGCGCCAGCAGCTTGGAAGGGAAGCATGCAGATACGCAGTATTTT.

V usage is TRBV9 and J usage is TRBJ2-1, with D hard to call. The germline V gene encodes CDR1 SGDLS and CDR2 YYNGEE. V gave up 4 bases and J gave up 0 bases, with 5 bases separating them. The CDR3 sequence is 13 residues long. CDR3 in DNA: TGTGCCAGCAGCATCAGCTCCTACAATGAGCAGTTCTTC. It is translated as CASSISSYNEQFF.

The rearrangement joins TRBV6-1 to TRBJ2-1, with TRBD2 matching 9 bases. The CDR3 is 15 amino acids. Trimming at V came to 7 bases and at J to 4 bases, leaving 8 bases not matched to a gene. Germline V lookup: CDR1 MNHNS, CDR2 SASEGT. The CDR3 nucleotides are TGTGCCAGCAACGAAGCGGGGGGCCGGTACAATGAGCAGTTCTTC. Translation: CASNEAGGRYNEQFF.

V usage is TRBV6-6 and J usage is TRBJ1-6, with D perhaps matching TRBD1 (6 bases). Germline V CDR1 and CDR2: MNHNY, SVGAGI (reference sequence). The CDR3 runs to 14 residues. Deletions cut 5 bases from V and 5 bases from J, with 10 bases between. The CDR3 sequence is CASSGGANNSPLHF. The CDR3 nucleotides are TGTGCCAGCAGTGGGGGGGCCAATAATTCACCCCTCCACTTT.

The chain links TRBV11-1 to TRBJ2-2, with TRBD1 as a possible D gene (6 bases). Germline V lookup: CDR1 SGHAT, CDR2 FQDESV (reference sequence). This CDR3 spans 15 amino acids. Trimming removed 3 bases at V and 2 bases at J, with 10 bases between. The CDR3 here is CASSFGTLNTGELFF. CDR3 nucleotide sequence: TGTGCCAGCAGCTTCGGGACACTTAACACCGGGGAGCTGTTTTTT.

CDR3 in DNA: TGTGCCAGCAGCCCCGGGTCGTCACAGCCCCAGCATTTT. It yields the protein CASSPGSSQPQHF. The chain carries TRBV7-9 and TRBJ1-5; D is unclear. Germline-derived CDR1 and CDR2 are SEHNR and FQNEAQ (reference sequence). The CDR3 is made up of 13 amino acids. The V end was cut by 5 bases, the J end by 7 bases, with 12 bases between. Using reference TRBV7-9 and TRBJ1-5 for the parts outside the CDR3, the full variable domain is DTGVSQNPRHKITKRGQNVTFRCDPISEHNRLYWYRQTLGQGPEFLTYFQNEAQLEKSRLLSDRFSAERPKGSFSTLEIQRTEQGDSAMYLCASSPGSSQPQHFGDGTRLSIL.

This clone was counted a single time. The rearrangement uses TRBV5-6 and TRBJ2-1; TRBD1 aligns across 7 bases. V lost 0 bases and J lost 4; bases outside the gene matches: 7. The length of the CDR3 is 16 residues. Per the germline V gene, CDR1 is SGHDT and CDR2 is YYEEEE. The CDR3 nucleotides read TGTGCCAGCAGCTTGGGGCCGGGACAGACTTACAATGAGCAGTTCTTC. Translated, it gives CASSLGPGQTYNEQFF.